The rows below give T cell receptor beta chains drawn from one sample of a study of graft-versus-host responses after intestinal transplantation. The method was immunoSEQ multiplex PCR; TCRdb's version includes in-frame clones alone and lacks a portion of them. The profile shows about 81,000 clones, about 89% of them singletons. These TCRs are of unknown antigen specificity. Specimen: unstimulated CD4+ T cells sorted from spleen or lymph node cells, collected before intestinal transplant. All receptors come from a human donor who received an intestinal transplant. CDR3s include the opening cysteine and the closing phenylalanine or tryptophan. Each record gives: V gene, D gene, J gene, CDR3 protein, CDR3 DNA. D genes are given only for firm matches.

v_call: TRBV9
d_call: TRBD2
j_call: TRBJ2-3
cdr3_aa: CASTAGTSGRDTQYF
cdr3_nt: TGTGCCAGCACGGCTGGGACTAGCGGGAGAGATACGCAGTATTTT

v_call: TRBV5-1
d_call: .
j_call: TRBJ2-5
cdr3_aa: CASSLKGFGQGLYF
cdr3_nt: TGCGCCAGCAGTCTGAAAGGGTTTGGTCAGGGCCTGTACTTC

v_call: TRBV28
d_call: .
j_call: TRBJ1-6
cdr3_aa: CASSLGQLVADSPLHF
cdr3_nt: TGTGCCAGCAGTTTGGGCCAGTTAGTTGCCGATTCACCCCTCCACTTT

v_call: TRBV6-1
d_call: TRBD1
j_call: TRBJ1-3
cdr3_aa: CASSELRGSSGNTIYF
cdr3_nt: TGTGCCAGCAGTGAACTCAGGGGGAGCTCTGGAAACACCATATATTTT

v_call: TRBV15
d_call: .
j_call: TRBJ2-1
cdr3_aa: CATKQGGWYEQFF
cdr3_nt: TGTGCCACCAAACAGGGTGGTTGGTATGAGCAGTTCTTC

v_call: TRBV30
d_call: .
j_call: TRBJ1-2
cdr3_aa: CAWGSGGGAYGYTF
cdr3_nt: TGTGCCTGGGGGTCCGGGGGGGGCGCCTATGGCTACACCTTC

v_call: TRBV18
d_call: TRBD2
j_call: TRBJ2-5
cdr3_aa: CASSPRRGAVETQYF
cdr3_nt: TGTGCCAGCTCACCAAGGCGGGGGGCCGTCGAGACCCAGTACTTC

v_call: TRBV28
d_call: .
j_call: TRBJ1-2
cdr3_aa: CASETVGNGYTF
cdr3_nt: TGTGCCAGCGAGACAGTGGGGAATGGCTACACCTTC

v_call: TRBV7-8
d_call: .
j_call: TRBJ2-2
cdr3_aa: CASSAGLNTGELFF
cdr3_nt: TGTGCCAGCAGCGCCGGGTTAAACACCGGGGAGCTGTTTTTT

v_call: TRBV5-4
d_call: .
j_call: TRBJ1-2
cdr3_aa: CASSFAENYGYTF
cdr3_nt: TGTGCCAGCAGCTTCGCGGAAAACTATGGCTACACCTTC

v_call: TRBV9
d_call: TRBD1
j_call: TRBJ2-3
cdr3_aa: CASSVLDRGPDTQYF
cdr3_nt: TGTGCCAGCAGCGTCTTAGACAGGGGGCCAGATACGCAGTATTTT

v_call: TRBV28
d_call: TRBD1
j_call: TRBJ2-2
cdr3_aa: CASSLSDRGPTGELFF
cdr3_nt: TGTGCCAGCAGTTTATCGGACAGGGGGCCCACCGGGGAGCTGTTTTTT